The rows below give T cell receptor beta chains drawn from one sample of a study of T cells in Graves' hyperthyroidism and ophthalmopathy. TCRdb ran MiXCR on the multiplex PCR reads and lists one entry per CDR3 protein. The sample has approximately 400,000 distinct CDR3 sequences, 13% to 15% seen once. Material: blood. These receptors were obtained from a woman aged 25 to 45 with Graves' ophthalmopathy. Each CDR3 is given without its conserved first and last residue. A D gene is named only where the DNA matches it firmly. Some rows have no size entry. The others give once, few or many, or a class for an expanded clone.

many	NA	TRBV3-1	TRBJ2-7	ASSSGPYEQY
many	TRBD1	TRBV11-2	TRBJ1-2	ASSFRQGNGYT
many	NA	TRBV18	TRBJ2-5	ASSPHPGPQETQY
NA	NA	TRBV12-3/TRBV12-4	TRBJ1-3	ASRLRRELSGNTIY
few	NA	TRBV5-8	TRBJ1-1	ASSSNRENTEAF
many	TRBD1	TRBV20-1	TRBJ1-6	SARDPGTGDNSPLH
many	TRBD2	TRBV12-3/TRBV12-4	TRBJ2-3	ASSTRTSGSTDTQY
many	NA	TRBV20-1	TRBJ1-6	SARVLGTGNSPLH
many	NA	TRBV2	TRBJ2-1	ASSERHASLGNEQF
NA	TRBD2	TRBV28	TRBJ2-7	AALGGNIYEQY
many	NA	TRBV12-3/TRBV12-4	TRBJ1-2	ASSLVGLGYT
many	NA	TRBV12-3/TRBV12-4	TRBJ1-1	ASSLSANTEAF
few	NA	TRBV5-6	TRBJ2-7	ASIRVGTDTYEQY
many	NA	TRBV20-1	TRBJ2-4	SASSYGSLIAKNIQY
NA	TRBD1	TRBV28	TRBJ1-5	ASSTIHRDRDSNQPQH
few	NA	TRBV9	TRBJ2-3	ASSVWERDTDTQY
few	NA	TRBV6-2/TRBV6-3	TRBJ1-6	ASSHREGNSPLH
NA	TRBD2	TRBV6-1	TRBJ2-5	ASSGLAGGQETQY
many	NA	TRBV3-1	TRBJ2-7	ASSQGSGGLYEQY
many	NA	TRBV7-2	TRBJ2-2	ASSYRERRAGELF
many	TRBD2	TRBV12-3/TRBV12-4	TRBJ2-3	ASRATSGIYTDTQY
few	TRBD1	TRBV7-9	TRBJ1-1	ASSGYRGRLEAF
many	TRBD2	TRBV29-1	TRBJ2-1	SSSGGVYNEQF
NA	TRBD1	TRBV20-1	TRBJ2-6	SAAHPGGLANVLT
many	TRBD2	TRBV10-2	TRBJ2-1	ASSDPGLAGVDEQF
NA	NA	TRBV6-6	TRBJ1-4	ASSYSIPATLKGEKLF
many	NA	TRBV12-3/TRBV12-4	TRBJ1-2	ASSFWTGTNYGYT
many	NA	TRBV27	TRBJ1-1	ATRLGNTEAF
NA	TRBD1	TRBV2	TRBJ1-1	ARDRKGPEAF
NA	NA	TRBV15	TRBJ1-6	ATSRDRGSNSPLH
NA	TRBD1	TRBV27	TRBJ2-3	ASRNRDRDTDTQY
NA	TRBD2	TRBV6-9	TRBJ2-7	ASSYSGRHYEQY
few	TRBD1	TRBV5-4	TRBJ1-4	ASSSDRTGDEKLF
many	NA	TRBV5-8	TRBJ2-1	ASSLIGAVEQF
few	NA	TRBV20-1	TRBJ1-1	SARPPPRTAFF
many	NA	TRBV5-6	TRBJ2-1	ASSLETWGNEQF
many	NA	TRBV11-2	TRBJ1-2	ASSLLGDGNYGYT
many	NA	TRBV28	TRBJ1-1	ASSLEAMNTEAF
many	TRBD2	TRBV6-1	TRBJ2-1	ASSSRGGTYEQF
many	NA	TRBV30	TRBJ1-2	AWKSPASGYT
many	NA	TRBV30	TRBJ1-2	AWNGWGDGYT
few	TRBD2	TRBV12-3/TRBV12-4	TRBJ2-3	ASSEIPTSGGGGGDTQY